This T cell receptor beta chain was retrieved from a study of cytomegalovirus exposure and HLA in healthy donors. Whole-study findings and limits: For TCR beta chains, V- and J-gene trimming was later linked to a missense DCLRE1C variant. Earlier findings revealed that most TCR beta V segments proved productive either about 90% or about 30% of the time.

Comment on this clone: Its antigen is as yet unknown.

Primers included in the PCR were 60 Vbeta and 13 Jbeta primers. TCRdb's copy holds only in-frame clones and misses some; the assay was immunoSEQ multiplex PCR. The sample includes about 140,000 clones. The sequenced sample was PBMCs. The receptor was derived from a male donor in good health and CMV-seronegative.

CDR3 loop: CASSRNTGGPGEQYF. In nucleotides, the CDR3 is TGTGCCAGCTCACGTAATACGGGAGGGCCGGGGGAGCAGTACTTC. The chain couples TRBV18 to TRBJ2-7, with 8 bases that match TRBD2. The V gene's germline CDR1 is KGHSH and CDR2 LQKENI. The CDR3 is 15 residues long. Losses at the gene ends were 4 bases for V and 7 bases for J; bases not matched to a gene: 12.